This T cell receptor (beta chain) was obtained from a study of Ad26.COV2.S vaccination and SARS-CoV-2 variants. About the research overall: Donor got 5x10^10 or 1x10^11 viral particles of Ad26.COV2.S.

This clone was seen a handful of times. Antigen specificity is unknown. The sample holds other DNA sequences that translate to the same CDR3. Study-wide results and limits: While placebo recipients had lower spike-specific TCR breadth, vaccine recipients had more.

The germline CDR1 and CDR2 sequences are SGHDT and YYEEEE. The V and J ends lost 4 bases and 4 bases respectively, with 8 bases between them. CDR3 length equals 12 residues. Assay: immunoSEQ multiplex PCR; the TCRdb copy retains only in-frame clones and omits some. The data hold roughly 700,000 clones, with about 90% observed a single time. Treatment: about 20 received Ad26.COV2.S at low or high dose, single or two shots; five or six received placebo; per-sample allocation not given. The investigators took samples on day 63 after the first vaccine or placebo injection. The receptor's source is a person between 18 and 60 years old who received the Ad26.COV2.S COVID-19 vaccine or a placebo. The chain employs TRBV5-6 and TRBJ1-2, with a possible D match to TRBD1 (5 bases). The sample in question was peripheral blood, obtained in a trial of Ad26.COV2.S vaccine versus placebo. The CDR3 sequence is CASSPGSYGYTF. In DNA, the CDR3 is TGTGCCAGCAGCCCAGGGAGCTATGGCTACACCTTC.